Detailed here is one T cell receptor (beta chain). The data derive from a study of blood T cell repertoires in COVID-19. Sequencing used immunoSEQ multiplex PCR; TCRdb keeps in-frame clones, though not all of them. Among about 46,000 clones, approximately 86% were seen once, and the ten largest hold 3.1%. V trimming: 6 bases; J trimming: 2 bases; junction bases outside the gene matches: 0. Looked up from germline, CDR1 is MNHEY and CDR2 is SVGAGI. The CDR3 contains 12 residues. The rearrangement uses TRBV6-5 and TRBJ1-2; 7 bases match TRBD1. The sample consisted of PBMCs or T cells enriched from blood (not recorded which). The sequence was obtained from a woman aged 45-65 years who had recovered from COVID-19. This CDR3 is CASSRGNYGYTF. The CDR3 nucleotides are TGTGCCAGCAGCAGGGGGAACTATGGCTACACCTTC.